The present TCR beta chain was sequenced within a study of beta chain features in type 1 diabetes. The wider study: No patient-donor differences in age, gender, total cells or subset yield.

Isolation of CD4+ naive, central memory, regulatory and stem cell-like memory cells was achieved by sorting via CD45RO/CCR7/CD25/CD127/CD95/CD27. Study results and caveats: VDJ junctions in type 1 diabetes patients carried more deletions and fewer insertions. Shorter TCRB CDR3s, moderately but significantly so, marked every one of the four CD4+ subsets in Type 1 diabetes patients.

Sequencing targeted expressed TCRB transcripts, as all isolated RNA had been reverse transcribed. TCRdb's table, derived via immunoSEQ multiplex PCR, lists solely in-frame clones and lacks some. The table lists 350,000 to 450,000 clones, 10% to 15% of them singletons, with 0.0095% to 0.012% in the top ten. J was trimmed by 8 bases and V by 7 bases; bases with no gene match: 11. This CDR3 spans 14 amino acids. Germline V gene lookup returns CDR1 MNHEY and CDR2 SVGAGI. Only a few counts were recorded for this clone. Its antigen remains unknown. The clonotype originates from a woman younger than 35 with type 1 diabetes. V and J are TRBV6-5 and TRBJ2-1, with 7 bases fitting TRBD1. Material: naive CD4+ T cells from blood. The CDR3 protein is CASTRQGPGDEQFF. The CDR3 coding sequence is TGTGCCAGCACGCGACAGGGCCCTGGAGATGAGCAGTTCTTC.